A selection of T cell receptor beta chains follows, all from one sample in a study of T cell changes during pregnancy in multiple sclerosis. Clones were read by immunoSEQ multiplex PCR, and TCRdb kept only the in-frame ones, dropping some. The table includes 60,000 to 65,000 clones, roughly 90% detected once. The sample in question was peripheral blood, obtained in the second trimester of pregnancy. Receptors originate from a female donor with multiple sclerosis, enrolled in a pregnancy study. Both conserved end residues are part of each CDR3. The D gene is left open where the match is weak. Rows may omit the clone size; those that give it use once, few, many or a size class.

d_call	v_call	j_call	clone_size	cdr3_aa	cdr3_nt
NA	TRBV5-1	TRBJ1-2	NA	CASSLSDGYTF	TGCGCCAGCAGCTTGTCCGATGGCTACACCTTC
TRBD2	TRBV5-1	TRBJ2-7	NA	CASSTGLAVEQYF	TGCGCCAGCAGCACGGGACTAGCGGTCGAGCAGTACTTC
TRBD1	TRBV7-9	TRBJ2-1	NA	CASSLAKGDRGRDEQFF	TGTGCCAGCAGCTTAGCAAAGGGGGACAGGGGAAGGGATGAGCAGTTCTTC
TRBD1	TRBV30	TRBJ2-2	once	CAWGGQGTGELFF	TGTGCCTGGGGGGGACAGGGGACCGGGGAGCTGTTTTTT
TRBD1	TRBV5-4	TRBJ1-2	once	CASSFDRGNYGYTF	TGTGCCAGCAGCTTCGACAGGGGTAACTATGGCTACACCTTC
TRBD1	TRBV7-2	TRBJ2-7	NA	CASSLRQGDVSYEQYF	TGTGCCAGCAGCCTACGACAGGGGGACGTCTCCTACGAGCAGTACTTC
TRBD2	TRBV5-3	TRBJ2-7	NA	CARSVKLAAAYEQYF	TGTGCCAGAAGCGTCAAACTAGCGGCCGCCTACGAGCAGTACTTC
NA	TRBV5-5	TRBJ1-3	few	CASSLAGPGNTIYF	TGTGCCAGCAGCTTGGCAGGGCCTGGAAACACCATATATTTT
TRBD2	TRBV5-5	TRBJ2-3	few	CASSSLTSKDTQYF	TGTGCCAGCAGCTCCCTGACTAGCAAAGATACGCAGTATTTT
NA	TRBV4-3	TRBJ2-3	NA	CASSQGSPGSTDTQYF	TGCGCCAGCAGCCAAGGCAGTCCGGGTAGCACAGATACGCAGTATTTT